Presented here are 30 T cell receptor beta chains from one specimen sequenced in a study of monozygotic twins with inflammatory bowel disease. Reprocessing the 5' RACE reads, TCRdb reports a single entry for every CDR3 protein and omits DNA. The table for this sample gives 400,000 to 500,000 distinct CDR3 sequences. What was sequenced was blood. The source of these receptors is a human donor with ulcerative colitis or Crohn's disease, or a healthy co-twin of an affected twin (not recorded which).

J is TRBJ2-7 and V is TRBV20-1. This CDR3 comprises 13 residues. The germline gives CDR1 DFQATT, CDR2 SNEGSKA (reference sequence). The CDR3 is CSARDRGTYEQYF.

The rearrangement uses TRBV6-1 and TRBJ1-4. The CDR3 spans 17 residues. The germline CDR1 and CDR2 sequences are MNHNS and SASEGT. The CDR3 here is CASSVRSRVATNEKLFF.

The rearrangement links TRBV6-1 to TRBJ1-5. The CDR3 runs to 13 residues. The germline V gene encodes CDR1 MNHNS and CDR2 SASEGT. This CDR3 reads CASRVGSNQPQHF.

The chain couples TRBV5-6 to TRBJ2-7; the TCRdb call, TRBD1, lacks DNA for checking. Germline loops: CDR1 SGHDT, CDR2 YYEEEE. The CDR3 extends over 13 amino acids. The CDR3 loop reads CASTGRGALEQYF. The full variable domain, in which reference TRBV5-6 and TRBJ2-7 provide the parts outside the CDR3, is DAGVTQSPTHLIKTRGQQVTLRCSPKSGHDTVSWYQQALGQGPQFIFQYYEEEERQRGNFPDRFSGHQFPNYSSELNVNALLLGDSALYLCASTGRGALEQYFGPGTRLTVT.

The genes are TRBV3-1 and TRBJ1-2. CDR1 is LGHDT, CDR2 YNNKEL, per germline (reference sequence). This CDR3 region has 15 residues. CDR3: CASSPKKGANYGYTF. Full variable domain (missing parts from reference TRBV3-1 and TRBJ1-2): DTAVSQTPKYLVTQMGNDKSIKCEQNLGHDTMYWYKQDSKKFLKIMFSYNNKELIINETVPNRFSPKSPDKAHLNLHINSLELGDSAVYFCASSPKKGANYGYTFGSGTRLTVV.

The CDR3 loop is CAWSALGVRVGGYNEQFF. This chain links TRBV30 with TRBJ2-1; as DNA is missing, the TRBD2 call by TCRdb cannot be tested. The CDR3 extends over 18 amino acids. The V gene's germline CDR1 is GTSNPN and CDR2 SVGIG (reference sequence).

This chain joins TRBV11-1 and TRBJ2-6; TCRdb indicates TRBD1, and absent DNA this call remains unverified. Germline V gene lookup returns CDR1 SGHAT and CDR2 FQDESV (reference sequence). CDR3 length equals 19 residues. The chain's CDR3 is CASSSIAGQGASGANVLTF.

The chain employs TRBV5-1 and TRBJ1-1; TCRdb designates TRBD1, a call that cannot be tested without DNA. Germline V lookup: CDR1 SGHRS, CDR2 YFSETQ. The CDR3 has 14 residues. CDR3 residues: CASSPPGQGSEAFF.

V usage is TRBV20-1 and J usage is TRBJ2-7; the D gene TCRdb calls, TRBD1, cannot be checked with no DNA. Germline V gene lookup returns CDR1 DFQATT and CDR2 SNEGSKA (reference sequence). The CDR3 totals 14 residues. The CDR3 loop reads CSARGGRGSYEQYF.

This CDR3 reads CASSLEVSSGIGADTQYF. The chain combines TRBV11-2 with TRBJ2-3; the TRBD2 assignment by TCRdb is unverifiable without DNA. Germline lookup yields CDR1 SGHAT and CDR2 FQNNGV. The CDR3 length is 18 residues.

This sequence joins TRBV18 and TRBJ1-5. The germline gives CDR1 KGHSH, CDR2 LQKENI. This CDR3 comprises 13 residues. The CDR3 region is CASSPGIYQPQHF.

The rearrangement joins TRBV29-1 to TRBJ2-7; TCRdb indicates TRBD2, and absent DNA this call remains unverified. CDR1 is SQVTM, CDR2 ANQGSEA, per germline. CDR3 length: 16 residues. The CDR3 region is CSVGGLWDSRTYEQYF.

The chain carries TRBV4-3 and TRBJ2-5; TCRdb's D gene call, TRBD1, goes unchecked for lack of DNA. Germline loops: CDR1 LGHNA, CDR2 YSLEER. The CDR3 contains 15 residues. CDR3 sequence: CASSQDPREKETQYF.

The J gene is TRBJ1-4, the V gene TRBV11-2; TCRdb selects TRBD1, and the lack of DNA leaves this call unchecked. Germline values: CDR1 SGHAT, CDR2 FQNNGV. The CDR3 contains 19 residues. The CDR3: CASSPLTGTGDPSRGKLFF.

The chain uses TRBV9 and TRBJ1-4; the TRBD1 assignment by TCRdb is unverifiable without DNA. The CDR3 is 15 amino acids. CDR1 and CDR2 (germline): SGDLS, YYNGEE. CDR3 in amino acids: CASSIRGGSNEKLFF.

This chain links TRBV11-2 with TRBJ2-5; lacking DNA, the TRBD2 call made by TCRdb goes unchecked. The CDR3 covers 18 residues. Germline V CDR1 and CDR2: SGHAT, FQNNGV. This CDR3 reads CASSLVLAGAEVGETQYF.

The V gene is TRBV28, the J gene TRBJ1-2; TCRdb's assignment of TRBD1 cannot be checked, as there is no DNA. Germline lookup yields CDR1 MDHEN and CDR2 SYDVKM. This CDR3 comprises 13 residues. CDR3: CASGDSQRGGYTF.

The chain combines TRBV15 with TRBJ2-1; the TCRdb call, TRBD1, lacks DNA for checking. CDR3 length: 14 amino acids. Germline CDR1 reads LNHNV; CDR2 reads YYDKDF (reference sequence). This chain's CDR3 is CATSRGTIQDEQFF.

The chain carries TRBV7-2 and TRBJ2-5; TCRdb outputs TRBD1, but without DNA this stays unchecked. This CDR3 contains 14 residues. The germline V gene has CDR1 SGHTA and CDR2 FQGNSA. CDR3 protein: CASSDSGRGETQYF.

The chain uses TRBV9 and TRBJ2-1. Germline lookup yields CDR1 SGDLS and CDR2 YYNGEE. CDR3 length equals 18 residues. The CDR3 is CASSVGSDQTMTGNEQFF.

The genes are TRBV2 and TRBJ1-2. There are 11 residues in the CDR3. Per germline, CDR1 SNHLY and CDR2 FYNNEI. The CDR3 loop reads CASSAEGYYTF. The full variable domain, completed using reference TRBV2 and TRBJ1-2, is EPEVTQTPSHQVTQMGQEVILRCVPISNHLYFYWYRQILGQKVEFLVSFYNNEISEKSEIFDDQFSVERPDGSNFTLKIRSTKLEDSAMYFCASSAEGYYTFGSGTRLTVV.

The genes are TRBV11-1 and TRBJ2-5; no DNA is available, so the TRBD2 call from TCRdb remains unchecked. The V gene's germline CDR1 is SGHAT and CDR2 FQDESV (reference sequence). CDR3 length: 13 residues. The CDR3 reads CASSVQEVETQYF.

This chain's CDR3 is CASSPTGHGEAFF. The chain employs TRBV18 and TRBJ1-1. This CDR3 has 13 amino acids. The V gene's germline CDR1 is KGHSH and CDR2 LQKENI.

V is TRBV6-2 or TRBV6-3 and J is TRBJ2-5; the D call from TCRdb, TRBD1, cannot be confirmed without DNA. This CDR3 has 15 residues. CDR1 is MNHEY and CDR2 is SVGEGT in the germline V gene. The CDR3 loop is CASRVRDRVKETQYF.

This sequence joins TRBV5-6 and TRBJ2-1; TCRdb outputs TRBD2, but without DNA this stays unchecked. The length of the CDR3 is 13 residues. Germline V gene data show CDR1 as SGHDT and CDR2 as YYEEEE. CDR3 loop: CASSLVSGPTQFF.

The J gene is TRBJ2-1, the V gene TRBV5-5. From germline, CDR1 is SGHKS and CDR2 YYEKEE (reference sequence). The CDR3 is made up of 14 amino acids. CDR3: CASSRSSMGNEQFF.

This chain's CDR3 is CASSRERGQGPQPQHF. The genes are TRBV28 and TRBJ1-5; with no DNA, the TCRdb D assignment of TRBD1 cannot be verified. This CDR3 is built from 16 residues. Germline CDR1 MDHEN, CDR2 SYDVKM.

The CDR3 spells CASSEQTGGQPQHF. The chain is built from TRBV6-1 and TRBJ1-5; TCRdb calls TRBD1, which cannot be checked without DNA. This CDR3 has 14 amino acids. CDR1 MNHNS and CDR2 SASEGT come from the germline V gene.

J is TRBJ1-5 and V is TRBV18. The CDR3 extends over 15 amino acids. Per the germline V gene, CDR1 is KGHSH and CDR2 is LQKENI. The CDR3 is CASSPGVISNQPQHF.

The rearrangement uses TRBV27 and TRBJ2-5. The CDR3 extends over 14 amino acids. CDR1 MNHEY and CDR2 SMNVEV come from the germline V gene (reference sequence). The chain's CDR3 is CASSRGGQQETQYF.